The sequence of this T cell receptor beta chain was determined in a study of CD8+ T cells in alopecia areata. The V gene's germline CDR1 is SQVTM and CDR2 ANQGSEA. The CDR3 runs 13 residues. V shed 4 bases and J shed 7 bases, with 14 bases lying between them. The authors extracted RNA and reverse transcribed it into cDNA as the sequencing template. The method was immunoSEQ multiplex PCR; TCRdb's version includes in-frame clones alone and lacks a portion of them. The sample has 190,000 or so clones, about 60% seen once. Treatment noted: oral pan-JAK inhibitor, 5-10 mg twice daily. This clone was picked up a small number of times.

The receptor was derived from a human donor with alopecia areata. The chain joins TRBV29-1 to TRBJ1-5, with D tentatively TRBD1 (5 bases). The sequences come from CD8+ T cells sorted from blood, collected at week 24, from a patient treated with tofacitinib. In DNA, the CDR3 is TGCAGCGTTGTTACCAGGGTGGACCAGCCCCAGCATTTT. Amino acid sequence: CSVVTRVDQPQHF.